The rows below give T cell receptor beta chains drawn from one sample of a study of early T cells in non-severe SARS-CoV-2 infection. Using its own MiXCR run on the 5' RACE reads, TCRdb lists one record per CDR3 protein. The table includes 81,000 or so distinct CDR3 sequences, less than 15% detected once. The sequenced sample was whole blood. These receptors originate from an adult who was a healthcare worker with PCR-confirmed SARS-CoV-2 infection or an uninfected control (not recorded which). CDR3s include the opening cysteine and the closing phenylalanine or tryptophan. D genes are given only for firm matches. Clone size is given for some rows only: seen once, a few or many times, or a class if the clone is expanded.

TRBD2,14,-,TRBV20-1,TRBJ2-7,TGCAGTGCGCAATTAGCGGGAGGGTCCTACGAGCAGTACTTC,CSAQLAGGSYEQYF
-,14,few,TRBV5-1,TRBJ1-1,TGCGCCAGCAGCTTGGAGGCAGCGAACACTGAAGCTTTCTTT,CASSLEAANTEAFF
-,16,few,TRBV3-1,TRBJ1-4,TGTGCCAGCAGCCAGCTCGGTGGACAGCATAATGAAAAACTGTTTTTT,CASSQLGGQHNEKLFF
TRBD1,14,-,TRBV10-2,TRBJ1-2,TGCGCCACCTCCTCCGGGACAGCCATCCCTGGCTACACCTTC,CATSSGTAIPGYTF
-,15,-,TRBV3-1,TRBJ1-2,TGTGCCAGCAGCCAAGATCTCAGGGTCTGGTATGGCTACACCTTC,CASSQDLRVWYGYTF
-,13,many,TRBV6-6,TRBJ1-5,TGTGCCAGCCGACAGTTTAGCAATCAGCCCCAGCATTTT,CASRQFSNQPQHF
-,15,-,TRBV29-1,TRBJ2-7,TGCAGCGTTGCGAACCGACGGGCAGGCCGTGGCGAGCAGTACTTC,CSVANRRAGRGEQYF
-,16,-,TRBV20-1,TRBJ2-1,TGCAGTGCTAGATTTTGGCAGGGAGGTGTTAACAATGAGCAGTTCTTC,CSARFWQGGVNNEQFF
TRBD1,12,-,TRBV25-1,TRBJ1-2,TGTGCCAGCGAGGGACAGACCTATGGCTACACCTTC,CASEGQTYGYTF
-,13,many,TRBV2,TRBJ2-1,TGTGCCAGCTCGAGGGCAGTTGACAATGAGCAGTTCTTC,CASSRAVDNEQFF
TRBD2,14,many,TRBV19,TRBJ2-1,TGTGCCACCTCGGCGGGAGGGCGACTGGGTGAGCAGTTCTTC,CATSAGGRLGEQFF
TRBD1,13,many,TRBV6-6,TRBJ2-5,TGTGCCAGCAGCCCGACAGGGTGGGAGACCCAGTACTTC,CASSPTGWETQYF
-,11,-,TRBV29-1,TRBJ2-3,TGCAGCGTTGAGGGGGGCCGTACGCAGTATTTT,CSVEGGRTQYF
TRBD2,13,-,TRBV6-1,TRBJ2-7,TGTGCCAGCGAACTAGCGGGAAAGTACGAGCAGTACTTC,CASELAGKYEQYF
-,12,-,TRBV3-1,TRBJ2-7,TGTGCCAGCAGCCAAGAGGAGGCTAGTCCGGACTTC,CASSQEEASPDF
-,14,-,TRBV19,TRBJ2-1,TGTGCCAGTAGTCCCCAGGAGACTCTCAATGAGCAGTTCTTC,CASSPQETLNEQFF
-,13,-,TRBV20-1,TRBJ2-5,TGCAGTGCTAGAGGGACTTACCAAGAGACCCAGTACTTC,CSARGTYQETQYF
TRBD2,15,many,TRBV29-1,TRBJ2-7,TGCAGCGTTACCCTAGCGGGAGGGACCTCCTACGAGCAGTACTTC,CSVTLAGGTSYEQYF
-,14,few,TRBV6-5,TRBJ2-3,TGTGCCAGCAGTTTGACAGGCCCCACAGATACGCAGTATTTT,CASSLTGPTDTQYF
-,16,-,TRBV5-6,TRBJ1-2,TGTGCCAGCAGCTTGAGGCCGGGCAGGATGACGTATGGCTACACCTTC,CASSLRPGRMTYGYTF
TRBD2,16,-,TRBV5-1,TRBJ2-1,TGCGCCAGCAGCCATCCGGGACTAGCGGGAGAGAATGAGCAGTTCTTC,CASSHPGLAGENEQFF
-,14,-,TRBV27,TRBJ1-1,TGTGCCGCCGTGGGTATGGCAGGGAACACTGAAGCTTTCTTT,CAAVGMAGNTEAFF
-,15,-,TRBV2,TRBJ1-3,TGTGCCAGCAGTGATTCGGCAGGCTCTGGAAACACCATATATTTT,CASSDSAGSGNTIYF
TRBD2,15,many,TRBV7-9,TRBJ2-7,TGTGCCAGCAGCTTAGCCGGCGGGAGGATCTACGAGCAGTACTTC,CASSLAGGRIYEQYF
-,15,many,TRBV3-1,TRBJ2-2,TGTGCCAGCACGTACAGCAAAACGAACACCGGGGAGCTGTTTTTT,CASTYSKTNTGELFF
TRBD2,17,few,TRBV7-9,TRBJ2-7,TGTGCCAGCAGCCCACGACTGGGACTAGCAATCTCCTCCGAGCAGTACTTC,CASSPRLGLAISSEQYF
-,13,few,TRBV29-1,TRBJ2-2,TGCAGCGTGACCTTAGGGGTGGCCGGGGAGCTGTTTTTT,CSVTLGVAGELFF
-,15,-,TRBV29-1,TRBJ2-5,TGCAGCGTTGAAGATCACGGGCAGCCCGGGGAGACCCAGTACTTC,CSVEDHGQPGETQYF